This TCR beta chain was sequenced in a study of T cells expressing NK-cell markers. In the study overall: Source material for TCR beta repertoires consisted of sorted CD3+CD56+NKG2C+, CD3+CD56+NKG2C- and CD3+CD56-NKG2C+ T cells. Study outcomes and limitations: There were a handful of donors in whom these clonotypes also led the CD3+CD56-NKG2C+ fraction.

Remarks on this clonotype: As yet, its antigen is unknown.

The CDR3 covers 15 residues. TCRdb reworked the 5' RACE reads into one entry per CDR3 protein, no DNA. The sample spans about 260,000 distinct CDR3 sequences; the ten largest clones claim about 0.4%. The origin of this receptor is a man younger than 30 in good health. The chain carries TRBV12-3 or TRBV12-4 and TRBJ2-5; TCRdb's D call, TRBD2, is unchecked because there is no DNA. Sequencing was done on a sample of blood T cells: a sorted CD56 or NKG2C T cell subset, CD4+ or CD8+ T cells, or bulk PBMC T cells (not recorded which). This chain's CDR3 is CASRAGTSGRTTQYF.